The next 21 T cell receptor beta chains were all read from a single sample in a study of CD8 T cells in ankylosing spondylitis. General study points: A TCR beta motif of roughly eight highly homologous variants seemed to mark ankylosing spondylitis blood.

TCRdb reprocessed the 5' RACE reads with MiXCR, giving one entry per CDR3 protein. The profile shows fewer than 550,000 distinct CDR3 sequences, approximately 5% of them singletons. These receptors are not linked to any known antigen. The specimen was blood, either unsorted or a sorted T cell fraction (not recorded which). The receptors were gathered from a male donor with ankylosing spondylitis.

This clonotype was counted at least ten times. V usage is TRBV4-3 and J usage is TRBJ1-4, with 7 nucleotides matching TRBD1. The CDR3 loop spans 14 amino acids. Germline values: CDR1 LGHNA, CDR2 YSLEER. Losses at the gene ends were 4 bases for V and 4 bases for J; bases not matched to a gene: 3. The CDR3 DNA follows: TGCGCCAGCAGCCGGGACAGCCTTAATGAAAAACTGTTTTTT. Its translation: CASSRDSLNEKLFF.

The V gene is TRBV3-1, the J gene TRBJ2-2; D unresolved. Germline CDR1 LGHDT, CDR2 YNNKEL (reference sequence). Trimming stripped 4 bases from V and 8 bases from J, with 11 bases between. The CDR3 has 13 residues. The CDR3 coding sequence is TGTGCCAGCAGCCCTCAACGGGTAGGGGAGCTGTTTTTT. Translated, it gives CASSPQRVGELFF.

The chain carries TRBV20-1 and TRBJ2-1; 9 nucleotides match TRBD2. With 3 bases clipped from V and 8 bases from J, the junction kept 11 bases outside the gene matches. The CDR3 spans 15 residues. The germline V gene has CDR1 DFQATT and CDR2 SNEGSKA (reference sequence). The CDR3: CSASMREGGSDEQFF. DNA for the CDR3: TGCAGTGCTAGCATGCGGGAGGGAGGTTCCGATGAGCAGTTCTTC.

This clonotype was picked up many times. The chain couples TRBV4-3 to TRBJ2-1; 11 nucleotides match TRBD2. The CDR3 length is 16 residues. Germline lookup yields CDR1 LGHNA and CDR2 YSLEER. V shed 0 bases and J 9 bases; nucleotides not matched to a gene: 7. The CDR3 DNA reads as TGCGCCAGCAGCCAAGATAAGTTAGCGGGGGGGGTTGAGCAGTTCTTC. Translated, it gives CASSQDKLAGGVEQFF.

In this sample, this clonotype turned up many times. V and J are TRBV28 and TRBJ2-7; 9 bases align to TRBD2. The length of the CDR3 is 17 residues. Germline CDR1 reads MDHEN; CDR2 reads SYDVKM. Germline trimming cut 2 bases from V and 6 bases from J; bases unmatched to any gene: 14. This CDR3 is CASSLPRVAGVRLEQYF. CDR3 in DNA: TGTGCCAGCAGTTTACCCCGGGTAGCGGGAGTGCGTCTCGAGCAGTACTTC.

Comment on this clonotype: An end of the junction differs from the germline gene, which may be a read error. The chain joins TRBV7-9 to TRBJ2-7, with TRBD1 as a possible D gene (5 bases). CDR3 length: 9 amino acids. Germline assignment: CDR1 SEHNR and CDR2 FQNEAQ (reference sequence). The CDR3 sequence is CASSLVQGF. The CDR3 nucleotides are TGTGCCAGCAGCTTAGTTCAGGGCTTC.

This clonotype came up many times. The gene calls are TRBV20-1 and TRBJ2-1, with 9 bases that match TRBD2. Germline V lookup: CDR1 DFQATT, CDR2 SNEGSKA (reference sequence). The CDR3 extends over 12 amino acids. J lost 10 bases, V lost 6 bases, and 7 bases had no gene match. CDR3 sequence reads: CSAGLAFREQFF. In DNA, the CDR3 is TGCAGTGCCGGACTAGCGTTTAGGGAGCAGTTCTTC.

This clonotype came up many times. The genes are TRBV28 and TRBJ2-7; TRBD2 is a possible D gene (6 bases). The CDR3 covers 14 residues. Germline-derived CDR1 and CDR2 are MDHEN and SYDVKM. Between the trimmed V and J ends, which lost 6 bases and 1 base, there was a span of 13 bases. The CDR3 sequence: CASSPPRGSYEQYF. In nucleotides, the CDR3 is TGTGCCAGCAGCCCACCTCGGGGGTCCTACGAGCAGTACTTC.

This clonotype has a count of ten or more. The chain uses TRBV7-2 and TRBJ2-5, with 7 nucleotides matching TRBD1. Germline lookup yields CDR1 SGHTA and CDR2 FQGNSA. This CDR3 is built from 15 residues. The J segment lost 4 bases and the V segment lost 2 bases, leaving 7 bases of the junction unmatched. CDR3 in amino acids: CASSLLGTVGETQYF. CDR3 nucleotides: TGTGCCAGCAGCTTATTAGGGACAGTAGGAGAGACCCAGTACTTC.

Ten or more counts support this clonotype. The chain combines TRBV6-2 or TRBV6-3 with TRBJ2-1; D perhaps matches TRBD2 (7 bases). In germline, CDR1 is MNHEY, CDR2 SVGEGT. This CDR3 comprises 18 residues. V lost 6 bases and J 3 bases, leaving 24 bases between the germline ends. In nucleotides, the CDR3 is TGTGCCAGCAGCCGGGGGGCACTTTCGACACCTTACTACAATGAGCAGTTCTTC. This sequence encodes CASSRGALSTPYYNEQFF.

This clonotype was picked up many times. V and J are TRBV7-9 and TRBJ1-1, with no clear D. Germline-derived CDR1 and CDR2 are SEHNR and FQNEAQ (reference sequence). The CDR3 sequence is 14 residues long. Trimming left V 0 bases short and J 8 bases short, with 13 bases between. Here the CDR3 reads CASSLALSGPEAFF. The DNA for the CDR3 is TGTGCCAGCAGCTTAGCTTTATCAGGCCCGGAAGCTTTCTTT. The whole variable domain, filled in from reference TRBV7-9 and TRBJ1-1, reads DTGVSQNPRHKITKRGQNVTFRCDPISEHNRLYWYRQTLGQGPEFLTYFQNEAQLEKSRLLSDRFSAERPKGSFSTLEIQRTEQGDSAMYLCASSLALSGPEAFFGQGTRLTVV.

Ten or more counts support this clonotype. The chain joins TRBV11-2 to TRBJ2-2; the D gene is possibly TRBD1 (6 bases). This CDR3 has 18 amino acids. V was pared by 5 bases and J by 0 bases, with 19 bases between. Per germline, CDR1 SGHAT and CDR2 FQNNGV. CDR3 nucleotides: TGTGCCAGCAGCCCATCCGGGACATTCTTCGCGAACACCGGGGAGCTGTTTTTT. Translation: CASSPSGTFFANTGELFF. Drawing the rest from reference TRBV11-2 and TRBJ2-2, the complete variable domain is EAGVAQSPRYKIIEKRQSVAFWCNPISGHATLYWYQQILGQGPKLLIQFQNNGVVDDSQLPKDRFSAERLKGVDSTLKIQPAKLEDSAVYLCASSPSGTFFANTGELFFGEGSRLTVL.

The chain combines TRBV18 with TRBJ1-2, with 10 bases that match TRBD1. In germline, CDR1 is KGHSH, CDR2 LQKENI. Losses at the gene ends were 4 bases for V and 1 base for J; bases not matched to a gene: 6. This CDR3 contains 16 residues. In DNA, the CDR3 is TGTGCCAGCTCACGTCCGGGACAGGGGTTTAACTATGGCTACACCTTC. It codes for CASSRPGQGFNYGYTF.

The sample holds many counts of this clonotype. The J gene is TRBJ1-4, the V gene TRBV20-1; the match to TRBD1 covers 7 bases. The CDR3 loop spans 13 amino acids. Germline V gene lookup returns CDR1 DFQATT and CDR2 SNEGSKA (reference sequence). The junction had 4 bases not matched to a gene; V was cut back by 3 bases and J by 6 bases. Written as DNA, the CDR3 is TGCAGTGCTAGCGAGGGGGCCCATGAAAAACTGTTTTTT. Its translation: CSASEGAHEKLFF.

This clonotype was counted many times. The chain uses TRBV11-2 and TRBJ2-5; 7 bases fit TRBD2. After removal of 5 bases from V and 4 bases from J, the junction contained 10 bases not matched to a gene. The CDR3 is 15 residues long. Germline CDR1 reads SGHAT; CDR2 reads FQNNGV. Here the CDR3 DNA reads TGTGCCAGCAGCCCCTACCGGGGGGTGGGAGAGACCCAGTACTTC. This gives the protein CASSPYRGVGETQYF. The whole variable domain, remainder taken from reference TRBV11-2 and TRBJ2-5, is EAGVAQSPRYKIIEKRQSVAFWCNPISGHATLYWYQQILGQGPKLLIQFQNNGVVDDSQLPKDRFSAERLKGVDSTLKIQPAKLEDSAVYLCASSPYRGVGETQYFGPGTRLLVL.

This clonotype was recorded at least ten times. The chain employs TRBV10-3 and TRBJ2-3; the D is unclear. This CDR3 comprises 12 residues. Germline V gene data show CDR1 as ENHRY and CDR2 as SYGVKD. The germline V and J ends were trimmed by 8 bases and 2 bases, with 8 bases remaining between them. The CDR3 sequence is CAIAPDTDTQYF. CDR3 nucleotides: TGTGCCATCGCCCCAGACACAGATACGCAGTATTTT.

This clonotype was recorded many times. This chain uses TRBV12-3 or TRBV12-4 with TRBJ2-2, with D perhaps matching TRBD1 (6 bases). The CDR3 has 17 residues. V lost 3 bases, J lost 0 bases, and 14 bases lay in between. CDR3 loop: CASSFMFDRPNTGELFF. The CDR3 DNA is TGTGCCAGCAGTTTCATGTTCGACAGGCCGAACACCGGGGAGCTGTTTTTT.

This clonotype was counted ten times or more. The rearrangement links TRBV4-2 to TRBJ1-6, with 7 bases matching TRBD1. CDR1 LGHNA and CDR2 YNFKEQ come from the germline V gene. This CDR3 has 15 amino acids. With 8 bases clipped from V and 5 bases from J, the junction kept 9 bases outside the gene matches. The CDR3 DNA reads as TGTGCCAGCGACCGACAGGGTATAGATAATTCACCCCTCCACTTT. Translation gives CASDRQGIDNSPLHF.

At least ten counts were recorded for this clonotype. The rearrangement joins TRBV11-1 to TRBJ1-1, with D unresolved. Germline CDR1 is SGHAT and CDR2 is FQDESV (reference sequence). The CDR3 loop spans 12 amino acids. Trimming removed 5 bases from V and 11 bases from J, with 15 bases in between. CDR3 in DNA: TGTGCCAGCAGCGAGGACGGGCAAGTTGCTTTCTTT. The encoded protein is CASSEDGQVAFF.

This clonotype was found a few times. The chain couples TRBV11-2 to TRBJ2-3; D may be TRBD1 (5 bases). Germline-derived CDR1 and CDR2 are SGHAT and FQNNGV. The length of the CDR3 is 15 residues. Trimming removed 0 bases from V and 3 bases from J, with 10 bases in between. The CDR3, as DNA: TGTGCCAGCAGCTTAGAAGACGCAGGGACAGATACGCAGTATTTT. This sequence encodes CASSLEDAGTDTQYF.

This chain connects TRBV6-6 to TRBJ1-1; D unresolved. The germline V gene encodes CDR1 MNHNY and CDR2 SVGAGI (reference sequence). The CDR3 extends over 10 amino acids. Trimming pared 2 bases from V and 7 bases from J, leaving 2 bases between. CDR3 sequence: CASSYGEAFF. CDR3 nucleotide sequence: TGTGCCAGCAGTTACGGTGAAGCTTTCTTT.